The 26 T cell receptor beta chains below come from one sample, sequenced in a study of blood T cell repertoires in COVID-19. Repertoires were generated with immunoSEQ multiplex PCR, while TCRdb's copy carries only in-frame clones and drops some. Of over 70,000 clones listed, 75% to 85% are singletons. Input material: peripheral blood. The receptors originated from an elderly woman with acute or convalescent COVID-19.

The chain joins TRBV18 to TRBJ1-1, with 7 nucleotides matching TRBD1. Per the germline V gene, CDR1 is KGHSH and CDR2 is LQKENI. The junction had 3 bases not matched to a gene; V was cut back by 2 bases and J by 0 bases. The CDR3 contains 15 residues. The CDR3 spells CASSPVTGMNTEAFF. The DNA of the CDR3 is TGTGCCAGCTCACCAGTGACAGGGATGAACACTGAAGCTTTCTTT. The whole variable domain, filled in from reference TRBV18 and TRBJ1-1, reads NAGVMQNPRHLVRRRGQEARLRCSPMKGHSHVYWYRQLPEEGLKFMVYLQKENIIDESGMPKERFSAEFPKEGPSILRIQQVVRGDSAAYFCASSPVTGMNTEAFFGQGTRLTVV.

The genes are TRBV5-1 and TRBJ2-7; 15 bases are shared with TRBD2. Unmatched junction bases numbered 8, after V lost 4 bases and J lost 6 bases. The CDR3 is 16 amino acids. Germline V gene sequence: CDR1 SGHRS, CDR2 YFSETQ. CDR3: CASSPGLAGGRREQYF. The CDR3, as DNA: TGCGCCAGCAGCCCGGGACTAGCGGGAGGAAGACGCGAGCAGTACTTC.

This clone showed up just once. The chain is built from TRBV27 and TRBJ2-7; 9 bases fit TRBD1. V was pared by 5 bases and J by 1 base, with 6 bases of the junction left unmatched. CDR1 is MNHEY, CDR2 SMNVEV, per germline (reference sequence). The CDR3 consists of 15 residues. The CDR3 bases are TGTGCCAGCAGTCACGGACAGGGGATTTCCTACGAGCAGTACTTC. This translates into CASSHGQGISYEQYF.

This chain joins TRBV20-1 and TRBJ2-1; no clear D. CDR1 and CDR2 from the germline V gene are DFQATT and SNEGSKA (reference sequence). Between the trimmed V and J ends, which lost 3 bases and 5 bases, there was a span of 8 bases. This CDR3 is built from 12 residues. The CDR3 nucleotides are TGCAGTGCTAGTAGAGATAACAATGAGCAGTTCTTC. Amino acids: CSASRDNNEQFF.

CDR3 protein: CASSSWGLAGSYEQYF. Here the CDR3 DNA reads TGTGCCAGTAGTAGCTGGGGACTAGCGGGGTCCTACGAGCAGTACTTC. This chain links TRBV19 with TRBJ2-7, with TRBD2 matching 13 bases. The CDR3 totals 16 residues. From germline, CDR1 is LNHDA and CDR2 SQIVND (reference sequence). The V segment lost 4 bases and the J segment 1 base; nucleotides outside the gene matches: 4.

This rearrangement joins TRBV15 to TRBJ2-2; 7 bases are shared with TRBD1. The V segment lost 3 bases and the J segment 6 bases; nucleotides outside the gene matches: 7. From germline, CDR1 is LNHNV and CDR2 YYDKDF (reference sequence). CDR3 length equals 15 residues. The CDR3 sequence: CATSRMGTGAGELFF. The CDR3 coding sequence is TGTGCCACCAGCAGGATGGGAACAGGGGCCGGGGAGCTGTTTTTT.

The rearrangement uses TRBV18 and TRBJ2-2; D is perhaps TRBD1 (6 bases). This CDR3 contains 16 residues. Looked up from germline, CDR1 is KGHSH and CDR2 is LQKENI. V was pared by 1 base and J by 0 bases, with 9 bases between. CDR3 loop: CASSPRGGANTGELFF. Here the CDR3 DNA reads TGTGCCAGCTCACCACGAGGGGGAGCGAACACCGGGGAGCTGTTTTTT.

This clone was counted a single time. The V and J genes are TRBV2 and TRBJ1-1; D remains ambiguous. The length of the CDR3 is 14 residues. Trimming stripped 4 bases from V and 1 base from J, with 10 bases between. Looked up from germline, CDR1 is SNHLY and CDR2 is FYNNEI. The CDR3 reads CASSVSPWNTEAFF. The CDR3 nucleotides are TGTGCCAGCAGTGTCAGTCCATGGAACACTGAAGCTTTCTTT.

Written as DNA, the CDR3 is TGTGCCAGCAGCGTGGGGACTAGCGAGACAGATACGCAGTATTTT. It encodes CASSVGTSETDTQYF. This sequence joins TRBV9 and TRBJ2-3, with 10 bases matching TRBD2. V shed 2 bases and J 3 bases; nucleotides not matched to a gene: 3. This CDR3 region has 15 residues. Germline V gene sequence: CDR1 SGDLS, CDR2 YYNGEE.

The chain recombines TRBV15 with TRBJ1-1; D is possibly TRBD1 (6 bases). The CDR3 length is 13 residues. Germline V gives CDR1 LNHNV, CDR2 YYDKDF (reference sequence). V was trimmed by 5 bases and J by 6 bases, leaving 13 bases between them. CDR3 sequence (DNA): TGTGCCACCAGCGGGGACATCTTCGCTGAAGCTTTCTTT. Protein product: CATSGDIFAEAFF.

The chain is built from TRBV5-1 and TRBJ1-2; 8 bases align to TRBD1. Germline CDR1 SGHRS, CDR2 YFSETQ. J gave up 4 bases and V 4 bases, and 12 bases lay outside the gene matches. The CDR3 covers 16 residues. The CDR3 region has the DNA TGCGCCAGCAGCGAGACAGGGGTCTACCCCTTCTATGGCTACACCTTC. Protein product: CASSETGVYPFYGYTF.

This chain uses TRBV30 with TRBJ1-5; 7 nucleotides align to TRBD1. The ends lost 2 bases at V and 7 bases at J; junction bases unmatched: 5. CDR3 length: 13 amino acids. Germline V gene lookup returns CDR1 GTSNPN and CDR2 SVGIG (reference sequence). CDR3 DNA sequence: TGTGCCTGGAGTATCGACAGGGTACAGCCCCAGCATTTT. Protein sequence: CAWSIDRVQPQHF.

The chain is built from TRBV3-1 (or the pseudogene TRBV3-2) and TRBJ2-5, with TRBD2 identical over 10 bases. CDR3 length equals 16 residues. J gave up 2 bases and V 3 bases, and 6 bases lay outside the gene matches. Germline V gene data show CDR1 as LGHDT and CDR2 as YNNKEL (reference sequence). CDR3 sequence (DNA): TGTGCCAGCAGCCACCGATTACTAGCGGGACAAGAGACCCAGTACTTC. Translation: CASSHRLLAGQETQYF.

The chain joins TRBV11-2 to TRBJ2-7; 8 bases fit TRBD2. CDR1 is SGHAT and CDR2 is FQNNGV in the germline V gene. V dropped 4 bases and J dropped 5; count of bases not matched to a gene: 10. There are 15 residues in the CDR3. CDR3 sequence (DNA): TGTGCCAGCAGCTCCCGGGGAGCGGGAGTTCACGAGCAGTACTTC. Residues: CASSSRGAGVHEQYF.

The chain recombines TRBV5-1 with TRBJ2-1; 12 bases map to TRBD1. The germline CDR1 and CDR2 sequences are SGHRS and YFSETQ. This CDR3 region has 15 residues. J was trimmed by 9 bases and V by 4 bases; bases with no gene match: 8. CDR3 sequence reads: CASSPGTGGTVEQFF. The CDR3 nucleotides are TGCGCCAGCAGCCCCGGGACAGGGGGCACGGTTGAGCAGTTCTTC.

This chain joins TRBV3-1 (or the pseudogene TRBV3-2) and TRBJ1-3; no reliable D call. The CDR3 length is 16 residues. Looked up from germline, CDR1 is LGHDT and CDR2 is YNNKEL (reference sequence). V was trimmed by 0 bases and J by 1 base, leaving 10 bases between them. CDR3 region: CASSQEAGFSGNTIYF. The CDR3 coding sequence is TGTGCCAGCAGCCAAGAGGCAGGCTTTTCTGGAAACACCATATATTTT.

This sequence joins TRBV5-1 and TRBJ2-3, with 11 nucleotides matching TRBD2. J was trimmed by 4 bases and V by 3 bases; bases with no gene match: 10. Looked up from germline, CDR1 is SGHRS and CDR2 is YFSETQ. This CDR3 contains 17 residues. CDR3 sequence: CASSYRTSGSGADTQYF. The CDR3 region has the DNA TGCGCCAGCAGCTACAGGACTAGCGGGTCGGGGGCAGATACGCAGTATTTT.

The J gene is TRBJ2-7, the V gene TRBV18, with 8 positions matching TRBD1. The germline CDR1 and CDR2 sequences are KGHSH and LQKENI. This CDR3 comprises 14 residues. The V segment lost 2 bases and the J segment 6 bases; nucleotides outside the gene matches: 6. The CDR3 loop is CASSPLKTGGEQYF. In nucleotides, the CDR3 is TGTGCCAGCTCACCATTGAAAACAGGGGGCGAGCAGTACTTC. The entire variable domain, with the rest obtained from reference TRBV18 and TRBJ2-7, is as follows: NAGVMQNPRHLVRRRGQEARLRCSPMKGHSHVYWYRQLPEEGLKFMVYLQKENIIDESGMPKERFSAEFPKEGPSILRIQQVVRGDSAAYFCASSPLKTGGEQYFGPGTRLTVT.

Regarding this clone: Compared with germline, one end of the junction differs, possibly owing to a read error. V and J are TRBV6-4 and TRBJ1-2; 7 positions match TRBD1. The germline V gene has CDR1 MRHNA and CDR2 SNTAGT. The CDR3 length is 14 residues. The CDR3 DNA reads TGCCGCCAGCAATTGAGACAGGGAAACTATGGCTACACCTTC. It codes for CRQQLRQGNYGYTF.

The chain recombines TRBV7-6 with TRBJ2-7; TRBD1 matches 10 bases. V trimming: 5 bases; J trimming: 3 bases; junction bases outside the gene matches: 7. CDR1 SGHVS and CDR2 FNYEAQ come from the germline V gene. The CDR3 covers 15 residues. CDR3 DNA sequence: TGTGCCAGCAGCGAGGCCGGACAGGGGGTCTACGAGCAGTACTTC. This sequence encodes CASSEAGQGVYEQYF. Using reference TRBV7-6 and TRBJ2-7 for the parts outside the CDR3, the full variable domain is GAGVSQSPRYKVTKRGQDVALRCDPISGHVSLYWYRQALGQGPEFLTYFNYEAQQDKSGLPNDRFSAERPEGSISTLTIQRTEQRDSAMYRCASSEAGQGVYEQYFGPGTRLTVT.

This chain links TRBV11-2 with TRBJ2-5, with 8 bases aligning to TRBD1. Germline CDR1 is SGHAT and CDR2 is FQNNGV. This CDR3 comprises 14 residues. With 3 bases clipped from V and 4 bases from J, the junction kept 4 bases outside the gene matches. The CDR3 bases are TGTGCCAGCAGCTTTGCAGGGGGCCGAGAGACCCAGTACTTC. It codes for CASSFAGGRETQYF.

The chain has TRBV5-6 and TRBJ2-5; 8 nucleotides match TRBD1. The V segment lost 4 bases and the J segment 0 bases; nucleotides outside the gene matches: 5. The CDR3 covers 15 residues. Looked up from germline, CDR1 is SGHDT and CDR2 is YYEEEE. CDR3 nucleotides: TGTGCCAGCAGCCGTGACAGGGGACACCAAGAGACCCAGTACTTC. The encoded protein is CASSRDRGHQETQYF.

The chain combines TRBV5-6 with TRBJ2-1, with 7 bases matching TRBD2. With V trimmed by 5 bases and J by 0 bases, 5 bases remained unmatched. This CDR3 comprises 15 residues. The germline V gene encodes CDR1 SGHDT and CDR2 YYEEEE. CDR3 sequence: CASRMRGSSYNEQFF. Written as DNA, the CDR3 is TGTGCCAGCAGAATGCGGGGGAGCTCCTACAATGAGCAGTTCTTC. Variable domain in full (rest from reference TRBV5-6 and TRBJ2-1): DAGVTQSPTHLIKTRGQQVTLRCSPKSGHDTVSWYQQALGQGPQFIFQYYEEEERQRGNFPDRFSGHQFPNYSSELNVNALLLGDSALYLCASRMRGSSYNEQFFGPGTRLTVL.

V and J are TRBV27 and TRBJ1-4; no reliable D call. CDR3 size: 15 residues. The V end lost 7 bases, the J end lost 4 bases, and 16 bases lay between the germline ends. Germline V CDR1 and CDR2: MNHEY, SMNVEV (reference sequence). CDR3 coding DNA: TGTGCCAGCAAGGCGAGGGCCGGGAGTAATGAAAAACTGTTTTTT. Its protein is CASKARAGSNEKLFF.

The gene calls are TRBV18 and TRBJ2-2, with 12 positions matching TRBD2. Germline CDR1 KGHSH, CDR2 LQKENI. This CDR3 has 22 residues. With V trimmed by 0 bases and J by 4 bases, 18 bases remained unmatched. The DNA of the CDR3 is TGTGCCAGCTCACCACCGGGCATATATTTGACTAGCGGGAGCGTAGTCACCGGGGAGCTGTTTTTT. This encodes CASSPPGIYLTSGSVVTGELFF. Looking up the rest from reference TRBV18 and TRBJ2-2 gives the full variable domain: NAGVMQNPRHLVRRRGQEARLRCSPMKGHSHVYWYRQLPEEGLKFMVYLQKENIIDESGMPKERFSAEFPKEGPSILRIQQVVRGDSAAYFCASSPPGIYLTSGSVVTGELFFGEGSRLTVL.

V is TRBV2 and J is TRBJ2-1; 7 bases agree with TRBD1. The length of the CDR3 is 14 residues. CDR1 and CDR2 from the germline V gene are SNHLY and FYNNEI. V was clipped by 7 bases and J by 5 bases; unmatched bases: 8. CDR3 amino acids: CASIRGTANNEQFF. The CDR3 nucleotides read TGTGCCAGCATCCGAGGGACAGCTAACAATGAGCAGTTCTTC.